This entry features one TCR beta chain sequence. This specimen belongs to a study of control samples from healthy donors and cancer patients. Measured with immunoSEQ multiplex PCR; TCRdb has only the in-frame clones, and not every one. The sample records over 100,000 clones, around 89% being singletons. CDR1 MNHEY and CDR2 SMNVEV come from the germline V gene (reference sequence). The CDR3 has 15 residues. Unmatched junction bases numbered 6, after V lost 4 bases and J lost 4 bases. Specimen: blood. The rearrangement joins TRBV27 to TRBJ2-3, with 9 bases fitting TRBD1. This TCR derives from a woman in her forties or fifties in good health. The CDR3 protein is CASSYRGLRPDTQYF. CDR3 bases: TGTGCCAGCAGTTACAGGGGGCTGAGGCCAGATACGCAGTATTTT.